These 17 T cell receptor beta chains share one sample of origin, sequenced in a study of early T cells in non-severe SARS-CoV-2 infection (dated by TCRdb to the early 2020s). The library was built by means of 5' RACE. Sequencing took place on a NextSeq 500. TCRdb handled the public reads itself, with Q25 trimming in fastp and clone calling in MiXCR, and kept productive beta chains. Each CDR3 protein appears once, grouped with its most common genes and DNA. The sample table holds roughly 80,000 distinct CDR3 sequences, of which 9% to 10% were seen once. The ten largest account for 4.5% to 5% of the sample. Sequences were obtained from whole blood. The source is an adult who was a healthcare worker with PCR-confirmed SARS-CoV-2 infection or an uninfected control (not recorded which).

This clonotype has at least ten counts. This chain joins TRBV7-2 and TRBJ2-1; 11 bases are a match to TRBD2. V lost 5 bases, J lost 7 bases, and 13 bases stayed unmatched. This CDR3 comprises 17 residues. Germline V gene sequence: CDR1 SGHTA, CDR2 FQGNSA. As DNA, the CDR3 is TGTGCCAGCAGCCCGTTTAGCGGGAGGGGTCGGAAAAATGAGCAGTTCTTC. It specifies CASSPFSGRGRKNEQFF.

By its share, this clonotype is medium-sized (0.01 to 0.1%). J is TRBJ2-1 and V is TRBV28, with D perhaps TRBD2 (5 bases). Between the trimmed V and J ends, which lost 8 bases and 3 bases, there was a span of 23 bases. Germline CDR1 reads MDHEN; CDR2 reads SYDVKM. This CDR3 has 17 residues. CDR3: CASPPPLALSIYNEQFF. The CDR3 region has the DNA TGTGCCAGCCCTCCCCCCCTAGCTCTATCAATCTACAATGAGCAGTTCTTC.

This clonotype was picked up many times. The gene calls are TRBV21-1 and TRBJ2-2; the table's D call of TRBD2 was not tested on the DNA. TRBV21-1 is reported as a pseudogene. The CDR3 sequence is 15 residues long. The CDR3 bases are TGTGCCAGCCATGCCCTCGCCCCGAACACCGGGGAGCTGTTTTTT. Translating gives CASHALAPNTGELFF.

The J gene is TRBJ2-7, the V gene TRBV28; 7 bases are shared with TRBD1. The germline CDR1 and CDR2 sequences are MDHEN and SYDVKM. V was pared by 5 bases and J by 2 bases, with 9 bases of the junction left unmatched. CDR3 size: 15 residues. CDR3 protein: CASSPRQGPAYEQYF. CDR3 DNA: TGTGCCAGCAGTCCCAGACAGGGTCCGGCCTACGAGCAGTACTTC.

The chain carries TRBV27 and TRBJ2-1; possibly TRBD2 for D (5 bases). The CDR3 is 14 residues long. The ends were cut back, 5 bases at V and 9 bases at J, with 17 bases in the middle. CDR1 is MNHEY and CDR2 is SMNVEV in the germline V gene (reference sequence). The CDR3 protein is CASSLDSLAGEQFF. CDR3 nucleotides: TGTGCCAGCAGTCTGGACTCCTTGGCCGGTGAGCAGTTCTTC.

This clonotype was detected ten times or more. The chain links TRBV19 to TRBJ2-7, with D maybe TRBD2 (5 bases). Deletions cut 5 bases from V and 6 bases from J, with 14 bases between. Per the germline V gene, CDR1 is LNHDA and CDR2 is SQIVND (reference sequence). The CDR3 totals 13 residues. CDR3 nucleotide sequence: TGTGCCAGTAGTTCGACGGGAAGCCTCGAGCAGTACTTC. Its protein product is CASSSTGSLEQYF.

This clonotype was detected a few times. The chain recombines TRBV18 with TRBJ2-3; D may be TRBD1 (6 bases). Deletions cut 3 bases from V and 0 bases from J, with 10 bases between. The germline V gene has CDR1 KGHSH and CDR2 LQKENI. The CDR3 consists of 15 residues. The CDR3 here is CASSPGTKSTDTQYF. The DNA for the CDR3 is TGTGCCAGCTCACCCGGGACAAAAAGCACAGATACGCAGTATTTT.

This clonotype was counted between two and nine times. The CDR3 DNA reads as TGTGCCATCAGAACACAGGGGACCTCCTACGAGCAGTACTTC. Protein: CAIRTQGTSYEQYF. The chain uses TRBV10-3 and TRBJ2-7; 7 nucleotides match TRBD1. The CDR3 has 14 residues. Germline V gene lookup returns CDR1 ENHRY and CDR2 SYGVKD. J lost 0 bases, V lost 6 bases, and 5 bases had no gene match.

This clonotype showed up just a few times. CDR3 protein: CASSESSTGMYGYTF. CDR3 DNA sequence: TGTGCCAGCAGCGAGAGCTCGACAGGGATGTATGGCTACACCTTC. The chain uses TRBV11-2 and TRBJ1-2; 7 nucleotides match TRBD1. The V gene's germline CDR1 is SGHAT and CDR2 FQNNGV. J was trimmed by 5 bases and V by 5 bases; bases with no gene match: 11. The CDR3 loop spans 15 amino acids.

This CDR3 reads CASSVGVAGGELFF. As DNA, the CDR3 is TGTGCCAGCAGCGTAGGGGTCGCGGGCGGGGAGCTGTTTTTT. The chain joins TRBV9 to TRBJ2-2; TRBD2 is a possible D gene (5 bases). Germline V gene lookup returns CDR1 SGDLS and CDR2 YYNGEE. The CDR3 covers 14 residues. V dropped 0 bases and J dropped 7 bases, with 10 bases sitting between them.

The CDR3 loop reads CASSLPGTRSNEQFF. The CDR3 coding sequence is TGTGCCAGTTCTCTTCCGGGGACAAGGTCCAATGAGCAGTTCTTC. The rearrangement joins TRBV19 to TRBJ2-1; perhaps TRBD1 as D (6 bases). The CDR3 runs to 15 residues. V gave up 8 bases and J gave up 6 bases, with 20 bases separating them. CDR1 LNHDA and CDR2 SQIVND come from the germline V gene (reference sequence). Looking up the rest from reference TRBV19 and TRBJ2-1 gives the full variable domain: DGGITQSPKYLFRKEGQNVTLSCEQNLNHDAMYWYRQDPGQGLRLIYYSQIVNDFQKGDIAEGYSVSREKKESFPLTVTSAQKNPTAFYLCASSLPGTRSNEQFFGPGTRLTVL.

This clonotype was found a few times. In DNA, the CDR3 is TGTGCCAGCAGTCCCCCGGGGGCACCCCTCCACTTT. It translates to CASSPPGAPLHF. The chain links TRBV27 to TRBJ1-6, with D perhaps TRBD1 (5 bases). CDR1 is MNHEY and CDR2 is SMNVEV in the germline V gene (reference sequence). The CDR3 contains 12 residues. V was pared by 5 bases and J by 11 bases, with 10 bases between.

The chain is built from TRBV24-1 and TRBJ2-3, with TRBD2 matching 7 bases. From germline, CDR1 is KGHDR and CDR2 SFDVKD. This CDR3 comprises 17 residues. Trimming at V came to 0 bases and at J to 3 bases, leaving 8 bases not matched to a gene. CDR3 residues: CATSDLGLLGGTDTQYF. CDR3 bases: TGTGCCACCAGTGATTTGGGGCTCCTCGGGGGGACAGATACGCAGTATTTT.

This clonotype was found many times. V is TRBV24-1 and J is TRBJ2-3; D perhaps matches TRBD1 (5 bases). Germline lookup yields CDR1 KGHDR and CDR2 SFDVKD. The CDR3 length is 15 residues. V was shortened by 5 bases and J by 2 bases, with 13 bases between the two germline ends. The CDR3 here is CATSVGRSTTDTQYF. CDR3 in DNA: TGTGCCACCAGTGTGGGGCGGAGTACCACAGATACGCAGTATTTT.

In this sample, this clonotype turned up many times. The junction departs from germline at one end; a sequencing error may be responsible. The CDR3 loop is CASSAQGTQYF. The CDR3 DNA reads as TGTGCCAGCAGTGCCCAAGGGACCCAGTACTTC. The chain employs TRBV2 and TRBJ2-5; D unclear. Germline V gives CDR1 SNHLY, CDR2 FYNNEI. This CDR3 has 11 residues.

This clonotype was recorded a few times. This chain joins TRBV7-9 and TRBJ1-1; D unresolved. Germline loops: CDR1 SEHNR, CDR2 FQNEAQ (reference sequence). The V and J ends lost 6 bases and 6 bases respectively, with 14 bases between them. The CDR3 runs to 13 residues. This CDR3 reads CASSRPPAPEAFF. The CDR3 bases are TGTGCCAGCAGTCGGCCGCCGGCCCCTGAAGCTTTCTTT.

This clonotype was seen more than once but under ten times. The chain carries TRBV2 and TRBJ2-5; possible D gene TRBD1, 6 bases. The ends were cut back, 8 bases at V and 1 base at J, with 8 bases in the middle. Germline V CDR1 and CDR2: SNHLY, FYNNEI. The CDR3 sequence is 12 residues long. In DNA, the CDR3 is TGTGCCAGCCAGACAGGCCAAGAGACCCAGTACTTC. Its protein product is CASQTGQETQYF.